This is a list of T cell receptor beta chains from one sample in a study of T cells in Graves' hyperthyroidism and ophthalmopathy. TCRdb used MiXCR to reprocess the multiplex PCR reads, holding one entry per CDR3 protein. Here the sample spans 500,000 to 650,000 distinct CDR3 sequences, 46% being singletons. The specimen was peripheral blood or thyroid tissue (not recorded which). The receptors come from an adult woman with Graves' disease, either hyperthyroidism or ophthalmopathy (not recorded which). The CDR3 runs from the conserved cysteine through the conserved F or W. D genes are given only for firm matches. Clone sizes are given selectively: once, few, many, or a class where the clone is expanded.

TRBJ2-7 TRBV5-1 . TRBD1 TGCGCCAGCAGCAAAACCGGGACAGTGTACGAGCAGTACTTC CASSKTGTVYEQYF
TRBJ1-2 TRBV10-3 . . TGTGCCATCACCAGAGTCAGCCAGTGGGGCTACACCTTC CAITRVSQWGYTF
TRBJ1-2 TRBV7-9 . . TGTGCCAGCAGTCCCGGGGCGGGACAAGGCTACACCTTC CASSPGAGQGYTF
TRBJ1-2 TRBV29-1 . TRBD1 TGCAGCGCGAGATCCGGGACAGGGGGTGGCTACACCTTC CSARSGTGGGYTF
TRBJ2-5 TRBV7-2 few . TGTGCCAGCAGCTTAGGTCACCGGTTATTGGGGACCCAGTACTTC CASSLGHRLLGTQYF
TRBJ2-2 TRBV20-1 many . TGCAGTGCTAGAACGACTCGGTCCCAATCCGGGGAGCTGTTTTTT CSARTTRSQSGELFF
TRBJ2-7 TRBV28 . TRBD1 TGTGCCAGCAGTTTATCACAGGGGCCCGAGCAGTACTTC CASSLSQGPEQYF
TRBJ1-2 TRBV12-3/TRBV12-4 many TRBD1 TGTGCCAGCAGCCTGACAGGGGGCGGCTATGGCTACACCTTC CASSLTGGGYGYTF
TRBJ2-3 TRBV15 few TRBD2 TGTGCCACCAGCAGTTTGGCGGGGAGGGGAGATACGCAGTATTTT CATSSLAGRGDTQYF
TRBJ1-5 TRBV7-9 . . TGTGCCAGCAGCTCTAGAAAGGGCCTCCGGAACAATCAGCCCCAGCATTTT CASSSRKGLRNNQPQHF
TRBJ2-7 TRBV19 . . TGTGCCAGTAGGAATGTACCGGGCGACGAGCAGTACTTC CASRNVPGDEQYF
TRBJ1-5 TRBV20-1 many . TGCAGTGCTAGAGGGAGTAGCAATCAGCCCCAGCATTTT CSARGSSNQPQHF
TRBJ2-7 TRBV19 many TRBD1 TGTGCCAGTAGTATACAGGGACAGGGTGACGAGCAGTACTTC CASSIQGQGDEQYF
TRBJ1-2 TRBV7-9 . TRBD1 TGTGCCAGCAACGACAGGGGCTATGGCTACACCTTC CASNDRGYGYTF
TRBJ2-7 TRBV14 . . TGTGCCAGCAGCGGAGAGGGCAAGACCTACGAGCAGTACTTC CASSGEGKTYEQYF
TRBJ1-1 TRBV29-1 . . TGCAGCGTGTCCCCGGGGGTTGGCACTGAAGCTTTCTTT CSVSPGVGTEAFF
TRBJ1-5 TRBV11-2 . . TGTGCCAGCAGCGTCCAGGCAGCTGAGGGATATCAGCCCCAGCATTTT CASSVQAAEGYQPQHF
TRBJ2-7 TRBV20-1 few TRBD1 TGCAGTGCTGTCCGGGACAGGGACGAGCAGTACTTC CSAVRDRDEQYF
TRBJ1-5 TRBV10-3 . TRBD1 TGTGCCATCAGTGAGGCGACAGGGAATCAGCCCCAGCATTTT CAISEATGNQPQHF
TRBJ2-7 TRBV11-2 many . TGTGCCAGCAGTTCTCAGAGCGGCTACGAGCAGTACTTC CASSSQSGYEQYF
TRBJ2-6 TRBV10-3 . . TGTGCCATCACGGGCGGGTCCTCTGGGGCCAACGTCCTGACTTTC CAITGGSSGANVLTF
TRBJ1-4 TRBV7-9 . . TGTGCCAGCAGCGCAGGGGTTTGGGCAACTAATGAAAAACTGTTTTTT CASSAGVWATNEKLFF
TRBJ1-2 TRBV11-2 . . TGTGCCAGCAGACTTACCGGGGCCACAGGTGGCTACACCTTC CASRLTGATGGYTF
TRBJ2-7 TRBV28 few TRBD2 TGTGCCAGCAGCCGACTAGCGGGAGGGACCTACGAGCAGTACTTC CASSRLAGGTYEQYF
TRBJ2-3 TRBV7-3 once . TGTGCCAGCAGCGATCCCAGGGCGGCAGATACGCAGTATTTT CASSDPRAADTQYF
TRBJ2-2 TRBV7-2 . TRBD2 TGTGCCAGCAGGCCACCGGGACTAGCTTCCGCCGGGGAGCTGTTTTTT CASRPPGLASAGELFF
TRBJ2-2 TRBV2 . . TGTGCCAGCAGGGCGGGACGTACCGGGGAGCTGTTTTTT CASRAGRTGELFF
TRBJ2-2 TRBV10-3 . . TGTGCCATCAGTGTTGCGCTGGGGTGGGAGCTGTTTTTT CAISVALGWELFF
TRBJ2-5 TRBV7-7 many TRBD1 TGTGCTAGCAGCCAGACAGGGCCCGAAGAGACCCAGTACTTC CASSQTGPEETQYF
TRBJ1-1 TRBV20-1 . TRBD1 TGCAGTGCTGGGGACAGACGGGGGGCTATTGAAGCTTTCTTT CSAGDRRGAIEAFF
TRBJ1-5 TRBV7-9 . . TGTGCCAGCAGCTCCCCGGAAGGTCAGCCCCAGCATTTT CASSSPEGQPQHF
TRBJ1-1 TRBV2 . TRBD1 TGTGCCCCCGGGGACAGGACTGGTGCGGCTGAAGCTTTCTTT CAPGDRTGAAEAFF
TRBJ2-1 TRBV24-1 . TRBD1 TGTGCCACCAGTGATCATGGGACAGGGCGAAACAATGAGCAGTTCTTC CATSDHGTGRNNEQFF
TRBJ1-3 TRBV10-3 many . TGTGCCATCAAGTCGGGGCACTCTGGAAACACCATATATTTT CAIKSGHSGNTIYF
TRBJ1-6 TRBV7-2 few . TGTGCCAGCAGCTTAGATGCAGGGTTTGGCTCACCCCTCCACTTT CASSLDAGFGSPLHF
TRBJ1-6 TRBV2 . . TGTGCCAGCAGAACCCGGGACGGACGATTGGCCCTCCACTTT CASRTRDGRLALHF
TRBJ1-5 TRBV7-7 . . TGTGCTAGCAGCTTCCGCGGAGATAGCAATCAGCCCCAGCATTTT CASSFRGDSNQPQHF
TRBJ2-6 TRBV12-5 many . TGTGCTAGTACAGGCTCTGGGGCCAACGTCCTGACTTTC CASTGSGANVLTF
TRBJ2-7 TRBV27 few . TGTGCCAGCAGCACACAAGGGAGACCCCACGAGCAGTACTTC CASSTQGRPHEQYF
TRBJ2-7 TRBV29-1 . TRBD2 TGCAGCGTTGACCTCGGGACTAGCGGGAGTGGGTCCCCCGAGCAGTACTTC CSVDLGTSGSGSPEQYF
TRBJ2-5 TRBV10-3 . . TGTGCCATCAGTAACAACCCTGAGAAGGGAAACCAAGAGACCCAGTACTTC CAISNNPEKGNQETQYF
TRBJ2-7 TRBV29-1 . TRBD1 TGCAGCGTTGAGGTCCCGGAACAGGGGCCCTACGAGCAGTACTTC CSVEVPEQGPYEQYF
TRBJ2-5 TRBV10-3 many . TGTGCCATCAGTGAGTCGCGTTTGGACATGCTGGAGACCCAGTACTTC CAISESRLDMLETQYF
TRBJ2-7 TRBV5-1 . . TGCGCCAGCAGCTTTCAGCACGGGGCTTACGACGAGCAGTACTTC CASSFQHGAYDEQYF